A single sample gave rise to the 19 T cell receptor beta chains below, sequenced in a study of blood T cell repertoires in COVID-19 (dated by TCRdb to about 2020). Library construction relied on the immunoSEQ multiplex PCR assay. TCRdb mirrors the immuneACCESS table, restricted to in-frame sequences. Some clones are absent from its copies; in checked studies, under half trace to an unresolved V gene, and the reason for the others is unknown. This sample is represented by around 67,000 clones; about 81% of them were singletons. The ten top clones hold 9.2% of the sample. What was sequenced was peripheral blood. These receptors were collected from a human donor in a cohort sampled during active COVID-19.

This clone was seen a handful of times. CDR3 sequence reads: CAISEGGQGEPLHF. CDR3 bases: TGTGCCATCAGTGAGGGGGGACAGGGTGAACCCCTCCACTTT. The chain employs TRBV10-3 and TRBJ1-6, with 9 positions matching TRBD1. The trim removed 2 bases at V and 12 bases at J, leaving 5 bases unmatched. Per the germline V gene, CDR1 is ENHRY and CDR2 is SYGVKD. The CDR3 has 14 amino acids.

CDR3 region: CASQTGTSYEQYF. CDR3 nucleotide sequence: TGTGCCAGCCAGACAGGTACCTCCTACGAGCAGTACTTC. The J gene is TRBJ2-7, the V gene TRBV6-5, with a tentative D call TRBD1 (6 bases). CDR1 is MNHEY, CDR2 SVGAGI, per germline. V was shortened by 8 bases and J by 0 bases, with 11 bases between the two germline ends. The CDR3 totals 13 residues.

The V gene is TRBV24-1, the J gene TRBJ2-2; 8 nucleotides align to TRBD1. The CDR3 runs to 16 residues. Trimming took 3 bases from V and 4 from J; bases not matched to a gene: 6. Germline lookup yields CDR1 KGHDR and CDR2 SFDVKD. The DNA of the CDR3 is TGTGCCACCAGTGATCTAGGACAGGGAGGCACCGGGGAGCTGTTTTTT. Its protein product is CATSDLGQGGTGELFF.

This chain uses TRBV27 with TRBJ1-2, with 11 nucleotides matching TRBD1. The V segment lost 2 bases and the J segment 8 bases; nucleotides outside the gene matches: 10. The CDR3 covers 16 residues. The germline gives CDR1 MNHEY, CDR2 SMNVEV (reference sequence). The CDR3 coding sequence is TGTGCCAGCAGTTTAGGGGGCGGACAGGGGGCGCGGGGCTACACCTTC. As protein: CASSLGGGQGARGYTF.

The CDR3 reads CASSLVGGGGNEQYF. DNA for the CDR3: TGTGCCAGCAGCTTAGTCGGCGGGGGCGGAAACGAGCAGTACTTC. V usage is TRBV11-2 and J usage is TRBJ2-7, with TRBD2 as a possible D gene (7 bases). Trimming took 1 base from V and 5 from J, leaving 15 bases between them. Germline V gives CDR1 SGHAT, CDR2 FQNNGV. The CDR3 loop spans 15 amino acids.

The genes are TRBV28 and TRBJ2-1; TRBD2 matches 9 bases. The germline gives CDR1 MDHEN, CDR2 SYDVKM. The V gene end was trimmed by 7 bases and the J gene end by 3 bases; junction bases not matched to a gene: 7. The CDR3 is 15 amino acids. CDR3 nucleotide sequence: TGTGCCAGCAAAGGAGCGGGAGGTCGCTACAATGAGCAGTTCTTC. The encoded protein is CASKGAGGRYNEQFF. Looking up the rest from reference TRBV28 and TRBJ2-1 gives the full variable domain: DVKVTQSSRYLVKRTGEKVFLECVQDMDHENMFWYRQDPGLGLRLIYFSYDVKMKEKGDIPEGYSVSREKKERFSLILESASTNQTSMYLCASKGAGGRYNEQFFGPGTRLTVL.

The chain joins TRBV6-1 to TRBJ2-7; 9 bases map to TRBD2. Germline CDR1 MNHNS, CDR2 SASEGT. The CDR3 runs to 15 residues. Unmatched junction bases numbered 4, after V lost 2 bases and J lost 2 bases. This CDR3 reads CASSETGLAPYEQYF. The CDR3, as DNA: TGTGCCAGCAGTGAAACGGGACTAGCCCCCTACGAGCAGTACTTC.

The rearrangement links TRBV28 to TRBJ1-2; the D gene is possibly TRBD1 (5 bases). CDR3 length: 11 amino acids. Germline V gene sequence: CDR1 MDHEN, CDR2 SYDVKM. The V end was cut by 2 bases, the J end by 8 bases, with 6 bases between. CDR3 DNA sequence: TGTGCCAGCAGTTTAGGGGGGGGCTACACCTTC. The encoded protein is CASSLGGGYTF.

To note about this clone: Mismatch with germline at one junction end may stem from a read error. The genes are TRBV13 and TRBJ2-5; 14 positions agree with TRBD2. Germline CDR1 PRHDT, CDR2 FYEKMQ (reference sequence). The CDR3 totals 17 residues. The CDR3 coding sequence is TGTGCCAGCAGCCCGGCCGGGACTAGCGGGAGCCCACGATCAGGTAACTTC. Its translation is CASSPAGTSGSPRSGNF.

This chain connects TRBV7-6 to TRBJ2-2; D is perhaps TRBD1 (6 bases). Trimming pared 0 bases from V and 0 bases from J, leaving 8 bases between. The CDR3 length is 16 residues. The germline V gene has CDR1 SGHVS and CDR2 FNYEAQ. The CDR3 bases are TGTGCCAGCAGCTTAGCGGGACAAACGAACACCGGGGAGCTGTTTTTT. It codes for CASSLAGQTNTGELFF. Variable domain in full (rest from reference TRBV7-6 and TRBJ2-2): GAGVSQSPRYKVTKRGQDVALRCDPISGHVSLYWYRQALGQGPEFLTYFNYEAQQDKSGLPNDRFSAERPEGSISTLTIQRTEQRDSAMYRCASSLAGQTNTGELFFGEGSRLTVL.

CDR3 nucleotides: TGTGCCAGCAGCTTTCCAAGGGGGACAGGGGGCGCGTTAGACACTGAAGCTTTCTTT. Protein sequence: CASSFPRGTGGALDTEAFF. This rearrangement joins TRBV7-9 to TRBJ1-1; TRBD1 matches at 12 bases. The CDR3 consists of 19 residues. With 3 bases clipped from V and 3 bases from J, the junction kept 14 bases outside the gene matches. CDR1 SEHNR and CDR2 FQNEAQ come from the germline V gene (reference sequence).

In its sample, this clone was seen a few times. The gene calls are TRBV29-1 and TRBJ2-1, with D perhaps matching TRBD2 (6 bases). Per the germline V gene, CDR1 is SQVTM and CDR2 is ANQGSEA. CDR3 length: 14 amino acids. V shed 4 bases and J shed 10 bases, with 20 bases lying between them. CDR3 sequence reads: CSVGSAGMVEEQFF. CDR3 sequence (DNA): TGCAGCGTTGGTTCGGCGGGAATGGTTGAGGAGCAGTTCTTC.

CDR3 residues: CASSGTLGTSPDTQYF. The CDR3 region has the DNA TGTGCCAGCAGTGGAACCCTCGGGACTAGTCCAGATACGCAGTATTTT. The chain has TRBV27 and TRBJ2-3; TRBD2 matches at 8 bases. The CDR3 is made up of 16 amino acids. Germline V gene lookup returns CDR1 MNHEY and CDR2 SMNVEV (reference sequence). V lost 5 bases and J lost 4; bases outside the gene matches: 11.

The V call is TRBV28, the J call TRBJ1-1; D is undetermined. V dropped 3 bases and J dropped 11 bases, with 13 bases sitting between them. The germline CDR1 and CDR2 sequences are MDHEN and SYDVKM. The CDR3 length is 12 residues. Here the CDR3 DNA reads TGTGCCAGCAGTTTCCTCGGGGAAGGGGCTTTCTTT. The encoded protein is CASSFLGEGAFF.

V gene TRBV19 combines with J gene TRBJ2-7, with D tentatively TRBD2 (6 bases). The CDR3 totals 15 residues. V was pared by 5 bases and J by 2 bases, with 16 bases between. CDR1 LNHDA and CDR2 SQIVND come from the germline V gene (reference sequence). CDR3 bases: TGTGCCAGTAGTGGAAAGAAGGGACTTACCTACGAGCAGTACTTC. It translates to CASSGKKGLTYEQYF.

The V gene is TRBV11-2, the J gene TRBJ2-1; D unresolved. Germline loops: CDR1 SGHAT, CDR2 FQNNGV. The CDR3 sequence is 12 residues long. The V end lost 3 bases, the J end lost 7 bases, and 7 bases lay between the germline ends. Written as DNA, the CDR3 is TGTGCCAGCAGCTTTAGCCGGAATGAGCAGTTCTTC. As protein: CASSFSRNEQFF.

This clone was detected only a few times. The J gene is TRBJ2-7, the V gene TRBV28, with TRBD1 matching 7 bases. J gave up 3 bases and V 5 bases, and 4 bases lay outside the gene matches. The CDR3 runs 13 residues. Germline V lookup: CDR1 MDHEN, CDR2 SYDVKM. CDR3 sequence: CASSRDSNYEQYF. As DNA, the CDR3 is TGTGCCAGCAGTCGGGACAGCAACTACGAGCAGTACTTC.

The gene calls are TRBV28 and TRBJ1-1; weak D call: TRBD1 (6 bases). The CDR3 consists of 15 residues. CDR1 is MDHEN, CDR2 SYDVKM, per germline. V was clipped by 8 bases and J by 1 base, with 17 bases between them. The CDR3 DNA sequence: TGTGCCAGCTGGGGAGGGGGAAGGAAGAACACTGAAGCTTTCTTT. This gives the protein CASWGGGRKNTEAFF.

Written as DNA, the CDR3 is TGTGCCATCAGTAGGACAGGGGTTGGTAATGAAAAACTGTTTTTT. Protein sequence: CAISRTGVGNEKLFF. The chain uses TRBV10-3 and TRBJ1-4, with 9 bases matching TRBD1. Losses at the gene ends were 5 bases for V and 4 bases for J; bases not matched to a gene: 5. Germline V CDR1 and CDR2: ENHRY, SYGVKD. This CDR3 has 15 amino acids.